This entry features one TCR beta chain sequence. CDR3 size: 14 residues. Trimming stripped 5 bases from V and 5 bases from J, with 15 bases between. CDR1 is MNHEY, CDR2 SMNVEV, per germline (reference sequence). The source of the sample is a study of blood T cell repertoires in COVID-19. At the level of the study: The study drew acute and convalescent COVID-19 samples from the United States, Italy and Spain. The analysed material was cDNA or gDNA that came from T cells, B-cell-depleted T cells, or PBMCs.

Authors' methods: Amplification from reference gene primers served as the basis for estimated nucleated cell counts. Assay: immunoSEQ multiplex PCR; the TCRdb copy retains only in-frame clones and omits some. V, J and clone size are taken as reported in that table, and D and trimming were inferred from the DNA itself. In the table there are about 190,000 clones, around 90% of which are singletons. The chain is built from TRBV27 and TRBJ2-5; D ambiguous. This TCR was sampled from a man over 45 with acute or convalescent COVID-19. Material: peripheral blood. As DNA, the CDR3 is TGTGCCAGCAGTCCAGACTCCCGAACCGAGACCCAGTACTTC. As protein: CASSPDSRTETQYF.